Presented here are 18 T cell receptor beta chains from one specimen sequenced in a study of cytomegalovirus exposure and HLA in healthy donors. It was with 60 Vbeta and 13 Jbeta primers that the PCR ran. Measured with immunoSEQ multiplex PCR; TCRdb has only the in-frame clones, and not every one. The sample consists of about 150,000 clones, around 79% of them appearing once. The sample comprised PBMCs. The receptors were gathered from a woman under 40 in good health and CMV-seronegative.

The J gene is TRBJ2-1, the V gene TRBV13, with TRBD2 identical over 10 bases. Germline CDR1 PRHDT, CDR2 FYEKMQ (reference sequence). This CDR3 is built from 14 residues. V lost 6 bases and J lost 5; bases outside the gene matches: 4. The CDR3 sequence: CASRAGGPNNEQFF. The CDR3, as DNA: TGTGCCAGCAGAGCGGGGGGGCCCAACAATGAGCAGTTCTTC.

This chain joins TRBV29-1 and TRBJ1-2; tentative D call: TRBD1 (6 bases). The CDR3 is made up of 13 amino acids. Germline CDR1 SQVTM, CDR2 ANQGSEA. V was cut by 4 bases and J by 4 bases, with 13 bases left in between. CDR3 coding DNA: TGCAGCGTTGCCCCCTCAGGGGCCTATGGCTACACCTTC. It yields the protein CSVAPSGAYGYTF.

This clone was observed once. V usage is TRBV5-6 and J usage is TRBJ1-1, with 8 bases fitting TRBD1. The CDR3 covers 16 residues. Germline CDR1 SGHDT, CDR2 YYEEEE. V trimming: 6 bases; J trimming: 4 bases; junction bases outside the gene matches: 14. In nucleotides, the CDR3 is TGTGCCAGCATTTTCCTCGGGACAGGAGGTAGCACTGAAGCTTTCTTT. Translated, it gives CASIFLGTGGSTEAFF. The whole variable domain, remainder taken from reference TRBV5-6 and TRBJ1-1, is DAGVTQSPTHLIKTRGQQVTLRCSPKSGHDTVSWYQQALGQGPQFIFQYYEEEERQRGNFPDRFSGHQFPNYSSELNVNALLLGDSALYLCASIFLGTGGSTEAFFGQGTRLTVV.

This clone was found once. The V gene is TRBV27, the J gene TRBJ2-3; D may be TRBD1 (5 bases). Looked up from germline, CDR1 is MNHEY and CDR2 is SMNVEV (reference sequence). V was trimmed by 5 bases and J by 4 bases, leaving 13 bases between them. The CDR3 consists of 14 residues. Here the CDR3 reads CASSLLGVADTQYF. DNA of the CDR3: TGTGCCAGCAGTCTCCTAGGGGTCGCAGATACGCAGTATTTT.

The chain carries TRBV7-3 and TRBJ2-5; weak D call: TRBD1 (6 bases). Germline V lookup: CDR1 SGHTA, CDR2 FQGTGA. The length of the CDR3 is 14 residues. Trimming left V 5 bases short and J 7 bases short, with 17 bases between. CDR3 amino acids: CASSQDSPGGTQYF. The DNA of the CDR3 is TGTGCCAGCAGCCAGGACAGCCCTGGGGGGACCCAGTACTTC.

V usage is TRBV5-4 and J usage is TRBJ1-1; 7 bases fit TRBD1. The germline V gene encodes CDR1 SGHNT and CDR2 YYREEE (reference sequence). The junction had 7 bases not matched to a gene; V was cut back by 6 bases and J by 5 bases. The CDR3 consists of 13 residues. The CDR3 region has the DNA TGTGCCAGCAACCGAGGGGGCGAGACTGAAGCTTTCTTT. This sequence encodes CASNRGGETEAFF.

This chain joins TRBV6-1 and TRBJ1-2; 9 bases match TRBD1. Looked up from germline, CDR1 is MNHNS and CDR2 is SASEGT. The CDR3 covers 14 residues. J was trimmed by 4 bases and V by 6 bases; bases with no gene match: 6. This CDR3 reads CASSHRDRAYGYTF. The CDR3 nucleotides read TGTGCCAGCAGCCATCGGGACAGGGCCTATGGCTACACCTTC.

This clone was detected only a few times. The rearrangement links TRBV2 to TRBJ1-1; D unresolved. CDR1 SNHLY and CDR2 FYNNEI come from the germline V gene. The CDR3 contains 11 residues. This chain's CDR3 is CASGRRTEAFF. For the CDR3, the DNA is TGTGCTAGCGGGCGAAGGACTGAAGCTTTCTTT.

The V and J genes are TRBV6-5 and TRBJ1-2, with 8 nucleotides matching TRBD1. Trimming cost V 6 bases and J 5 bases; bases outside gene matches: 5. CDR3 length: 13 amino acids. Germline V gene data show CDR1 as MNHEY and CDR2 as SVGAGI. The DNA of the CDR3 is TGTGCCAGCAGCCCCCGACAGGGGTATGGCTACACCTTC. Translating gives CASSPRQGYGYTF.

This clone was seen once. This sequence joins TRBV7-9 and TRBJ1-2; maybe TRBD1 (6 bases). Germline V gene data show CDR1 as SEHNR and CDR2 as FQNEAQ (reference sequence). The CDR3 runs 13 residues. Trimming removed 5 bases from V and 3 bases from J, with 10 bases in between. CDR3 residues: CASSPQGDYGYTF. CDR3 coding DNA: TGTGCCAGCAGCCCACAGGGCGACTATGGCTACACCTTC.

The chain has TRBV19 and TRBJ1-1; perhaps TRBD1 as D (6 bases). The CDR3 is 15 amino acids. V was shortened by 7 bases and J by 0 bases, with 15 bases between the two germline ends. Germline V CDR1 and CDR2: LNHDA, SQIVND (reference sequence). CDR3 loop: CASNNRQDLNTEAFF. The CDR3 coding sequence is TGTGCCAGTAACAATCGACAGGACTTGAACACTGAAGCTTTCTTT.

This rearrangement joins TRBV28 to TRBJ1-1, with 7 bases fitting TRBD1. The V segment lost 6 bases and the J segment 3 bases; nucleotides outside the gene matches: 7. This CDR3 is 14 amino acids long. Germline values: CDR1 MDHEN, CDR2 SYDVKM. For the CDR3, the DNA is TGTGCCAGCAGCTTGCAGGGGGGAGACACTGAAGCTTTCTTT. Translation gives CASSLQGGDTEAFF.

This clone was recorded a few times. The V and J genes are TRBV10-3 and TRBJ1-3, with TRBD1 matching over 7 bases. Germline CDR1 is ENHRY and CDR2 is SYGVKD. This CDR3 comprises 16 residues. Unmatched junction bases numbered 8, after V lost 6 bases and J lost 0 bases. CDR3 amino acids: CAIRAGQISSGNTIYF. CDR3 DNA: TGTGCCATCAGGGCGGGACAGATAAGCTCTGGAAACACCATATATTTT.

The chain uses TRBV6-5 and TRBJ1-5; D remains unclear. The CDR3 length is 15 residues. The V end was cut by 0 bases, the J end by 4 bases, with 10 bases between. The germline gives CDR1 MNHEY, CDR2 SVGAGI. CDR3 residues: CASSYSEEINQPQHF. For the CDR3, the DNA is TGTGCCAGCAGTTACTCGGAGGAGATTAATCAGCCCCAGCATTTT.

The gene calls are TRBV5-1 and TRBJ1-2, with a weak D call TRBD1 (5 bases). Per the germline V gene, CDR1 is SGHRS and CDR2 is YFSETQ. Trimming took off 4 bases at V and 5 bases at J, with 18 bases between the two ends. CDR3 length equals 15 residues. CDR3 sequence: CASSPSLQDGYGYTF. The CDR3 nucleotides read TGCGCCAGCAGCCCGAGCCTACAGGACGGATATGGCTACACCTTC.

The rearrangement links TRBV30 to TRBJ2-7; a weak D match, TRBD1 (6 bases). CDR1 and CDR2 from the germline V gene are GTSNPN and SVGIG (reference sequence). With 5 bases removed from V and 3 bases from J, the gap between germline ends came to 11 bases. This CDR3 is built from 12 residues. The CDR3 region is CAWDRSGYEQYF. CDR3 DNA sequence: TGTGCCTGGGACAGGTCAGGCTACGAGCAGTACTTC.

The chain has TRBV11-2 and TRBJ2-2; D is perhaps TRBD2 (6 bases). Germline values: CDR1 SGHAT, CDR2 FQNNGV. With 5 bases removed from V and 6 bases from J, the gap between germline ends came to 22 bases. This CDR3 is 17 amino acids long. CDR3 sequence: CASSLPPRRGRPGELFF. The DNA for the CDR3 is TGTGCCAGCAGCCTACCCCCCCGGAGGGGTCGACCCGGGGAGCTGTTTTTT.

This clone has more than one count but fewer than ten. The chain couples TRBV6-1 to TRBJ1-2; D uncertain. The CDR3 spans 15 residues. Per germline, CDR1 MNHNS and CDR2 SASEGT. Between the trimmed V and J ends, which lost 2 bases and 4 bases, there was a span of 14 bases. The chain's CDR3 is CASSESSGSLYGYTF. In nucleotides, the CDR3 is TGTGCCAGCAGTGAATCGTCTGGTTCACTCTATGGCTACACCTTC.